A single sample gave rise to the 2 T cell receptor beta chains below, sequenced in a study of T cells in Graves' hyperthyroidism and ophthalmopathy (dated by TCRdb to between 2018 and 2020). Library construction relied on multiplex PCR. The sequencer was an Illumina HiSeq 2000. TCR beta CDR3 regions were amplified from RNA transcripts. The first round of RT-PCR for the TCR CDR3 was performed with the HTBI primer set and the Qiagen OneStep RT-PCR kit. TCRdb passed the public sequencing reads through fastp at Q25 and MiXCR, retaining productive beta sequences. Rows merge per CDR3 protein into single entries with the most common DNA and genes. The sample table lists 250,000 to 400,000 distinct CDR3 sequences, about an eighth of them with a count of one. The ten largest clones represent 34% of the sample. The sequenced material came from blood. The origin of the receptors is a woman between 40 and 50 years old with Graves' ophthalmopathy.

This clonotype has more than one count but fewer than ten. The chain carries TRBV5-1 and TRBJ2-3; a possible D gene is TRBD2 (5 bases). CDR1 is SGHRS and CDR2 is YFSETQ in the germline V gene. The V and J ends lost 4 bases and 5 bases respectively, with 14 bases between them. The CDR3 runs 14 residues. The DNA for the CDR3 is TGCGCCAGCAGCCTTGGACTTAGTGGAGATACGCAGTATTTT. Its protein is CASSLGLSGDTQYF.

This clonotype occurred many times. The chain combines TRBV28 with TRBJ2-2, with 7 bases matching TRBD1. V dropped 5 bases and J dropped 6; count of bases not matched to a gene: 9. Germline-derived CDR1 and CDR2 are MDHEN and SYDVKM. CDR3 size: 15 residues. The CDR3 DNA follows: TGTGCCAGCAGTCTCCAGGGGGATGGGTCCGGGGAGCTGTTTTTT. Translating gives CASSLQGDGSGELFF. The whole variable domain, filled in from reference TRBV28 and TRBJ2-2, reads DVKVTQSSRYLVKRTGEKVFLECVQDMDHENMFWYRQDPGLGLRLIYFSYDVKMKEKGDIPEGYSVSREKKERFSLILESASTNQTSMYLCASSLQGDGSGELFFGEGSRLTVL.